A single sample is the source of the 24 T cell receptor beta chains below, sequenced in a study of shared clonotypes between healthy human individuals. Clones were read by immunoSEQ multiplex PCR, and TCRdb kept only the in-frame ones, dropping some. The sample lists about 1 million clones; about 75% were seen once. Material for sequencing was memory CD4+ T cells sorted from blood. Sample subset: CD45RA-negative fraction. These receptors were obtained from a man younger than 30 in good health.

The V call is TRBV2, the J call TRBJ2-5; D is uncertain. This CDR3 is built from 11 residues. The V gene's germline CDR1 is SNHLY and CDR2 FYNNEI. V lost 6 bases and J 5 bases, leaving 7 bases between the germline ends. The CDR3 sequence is CASSPVETQYF. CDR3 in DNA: TGTGCCAGCAGCCCCGTTGAGACCCAGTACTTC.

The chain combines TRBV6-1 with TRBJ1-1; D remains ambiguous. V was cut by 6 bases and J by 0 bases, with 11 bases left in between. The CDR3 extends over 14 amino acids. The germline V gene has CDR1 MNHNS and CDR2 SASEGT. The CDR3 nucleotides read TGTGCCAGCAGGACGGACCCATTGAACACTGAAGCTTTCTTT. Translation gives CASRTDPLNTEAFF.

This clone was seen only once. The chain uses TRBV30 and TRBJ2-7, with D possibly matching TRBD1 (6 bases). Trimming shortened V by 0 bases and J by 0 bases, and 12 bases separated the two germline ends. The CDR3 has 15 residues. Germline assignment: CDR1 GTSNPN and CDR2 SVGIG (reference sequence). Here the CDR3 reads CAWSVGDTGSYEQYF. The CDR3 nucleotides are TGTGCCTGGAGTGTAGGGGACACAGGCTCCTACGAGCAGTACTTC.

CDR3 DNA: TGTGCCAGTAGCTCCGGATTCATGAACACTGAAGCTTTCTTT. Residues: CASSSGFMNTEAFF. The gene calls are TRBV19 and TRBJ1-1, with unresolved D. This CDR3 has 14 amino acids. The germline V and J ends were trimmed by 6 bases and 0 bases, with 11 bases remaining between them. Germline-derived CDR1 and CDR2 are LNHDA and SQIVND (reference sequence).

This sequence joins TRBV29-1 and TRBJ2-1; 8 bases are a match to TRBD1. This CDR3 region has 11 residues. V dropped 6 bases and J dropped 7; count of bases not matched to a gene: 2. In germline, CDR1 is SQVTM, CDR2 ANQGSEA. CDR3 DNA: TGCAGCGTACACAGGGGGAATGAGCAGTTCTTC. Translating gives CSVHRGNEQFF.

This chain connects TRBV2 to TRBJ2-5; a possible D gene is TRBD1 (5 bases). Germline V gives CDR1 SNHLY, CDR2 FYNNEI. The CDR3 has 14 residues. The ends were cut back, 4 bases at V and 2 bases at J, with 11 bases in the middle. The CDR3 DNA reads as TGTGCCAGCAGTGGGGGCGTTGGACAAGAGACCCAGTACTTC. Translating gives CASSGGVGQETQYF.

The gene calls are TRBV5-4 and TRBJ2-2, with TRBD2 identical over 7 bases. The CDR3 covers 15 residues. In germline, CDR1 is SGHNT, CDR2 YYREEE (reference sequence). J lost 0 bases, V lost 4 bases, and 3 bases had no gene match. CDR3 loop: CASSQGLANTGELFF. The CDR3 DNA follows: TGTGCCAGCAGCCAAGGACTAGCGAACACCGGGGAGCTGTTTTTT. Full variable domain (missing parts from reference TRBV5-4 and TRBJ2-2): ETGVTQSPTHLIKTRGQQVTLRCSSQSGHNTVSWYQQALGQGPQFIFQYYREEENGRGNFPPRFSGLQFPNYSSELNVNALELDDSALYLCASSQGLANTGELFFGEGSRLTVL.

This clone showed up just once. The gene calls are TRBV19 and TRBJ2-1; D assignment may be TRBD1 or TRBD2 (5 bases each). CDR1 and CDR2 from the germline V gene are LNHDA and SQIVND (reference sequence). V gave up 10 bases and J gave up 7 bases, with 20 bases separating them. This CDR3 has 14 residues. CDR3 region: CATAPGTAGNEQFF. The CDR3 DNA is TGTGCCACCGCACCCGGGACGGCCGGGAATGAGCAGTTCTTC.

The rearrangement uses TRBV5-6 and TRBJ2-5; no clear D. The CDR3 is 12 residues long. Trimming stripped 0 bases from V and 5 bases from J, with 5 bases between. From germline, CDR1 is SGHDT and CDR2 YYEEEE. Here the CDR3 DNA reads TGTGCCAGCAGCTTGGACTCGGAGACCCAGTACTTC. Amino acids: CASSLDSETQYF.

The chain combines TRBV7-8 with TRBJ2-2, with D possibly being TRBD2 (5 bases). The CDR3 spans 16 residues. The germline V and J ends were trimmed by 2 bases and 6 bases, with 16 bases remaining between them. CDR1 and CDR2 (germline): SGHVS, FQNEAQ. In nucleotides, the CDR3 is TGTGCCAGCAGCTTATTTTGGCTAGCTGGGTCCGGGGAGCTGTTTTTT. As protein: CASSLFWLAGSGELFF.

CDR3 region: CASSFAGTGGSGANVLTF. The CDR3 DNA reads as TGTGCCAGCAGCTTCGCGGGGACAGGGGGTTCTGGGGCCAACGTCCTGACTTTC. The rearrangement links TRBV7-9 to TRBJ2-6; TRBD1 matches 11 bases. Per germline, CDR1 SEHNR and CDR2 FQNEAQ (reference sequence). V shed 3 bases, J shed 1 base, and the junction held 5 bases outside the gene matches. CDR3 length: 18 amino acids.

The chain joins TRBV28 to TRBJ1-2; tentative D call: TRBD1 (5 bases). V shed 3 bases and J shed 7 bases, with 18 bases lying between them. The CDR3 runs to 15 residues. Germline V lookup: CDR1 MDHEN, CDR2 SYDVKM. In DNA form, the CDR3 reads TGTGCCAGCAGTTTTCTCCTAGAGGGGCCTCTTGGCTACACCTTC. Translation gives CASSFLLEGPLGYTF.

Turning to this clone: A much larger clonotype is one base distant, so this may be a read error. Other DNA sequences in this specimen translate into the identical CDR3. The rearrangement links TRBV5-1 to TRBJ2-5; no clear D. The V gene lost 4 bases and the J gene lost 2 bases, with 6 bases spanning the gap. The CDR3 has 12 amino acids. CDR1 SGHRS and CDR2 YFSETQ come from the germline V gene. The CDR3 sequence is CASSTPQETQYF. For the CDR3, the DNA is TGCGCCAGCAGCACTCCTCAAGAGACCCAGTACTTC.

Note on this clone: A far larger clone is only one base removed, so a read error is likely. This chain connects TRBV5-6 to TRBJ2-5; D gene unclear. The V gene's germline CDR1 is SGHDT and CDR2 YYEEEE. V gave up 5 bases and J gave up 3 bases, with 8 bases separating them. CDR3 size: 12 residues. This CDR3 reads CASSRTKETQYF. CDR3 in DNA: TGTGCCAGCAGTAGGACCAAAGAGACCCAGTACTTC.

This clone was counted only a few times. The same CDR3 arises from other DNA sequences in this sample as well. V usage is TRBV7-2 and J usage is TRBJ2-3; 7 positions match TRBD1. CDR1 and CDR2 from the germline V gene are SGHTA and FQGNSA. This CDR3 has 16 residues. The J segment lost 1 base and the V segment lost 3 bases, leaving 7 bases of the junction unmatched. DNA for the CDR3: TGTGCCAGCAGCTTGGAAGGGGGCTACGGCACAGATACGCAGTATTTT. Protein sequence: CASSLEGGYGTDTQYF. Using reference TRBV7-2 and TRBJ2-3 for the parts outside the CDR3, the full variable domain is GAGVSQSPSNKVTEKGKDVELRCDPISGHTALYWYRQSLGQGLEFLIYFQGNSAPDKSGLPSDRFSAERTGGSVSTLTIQRTQQEDSAVYLCASSLEGGYGTDTQYFGPGTRLTVL.

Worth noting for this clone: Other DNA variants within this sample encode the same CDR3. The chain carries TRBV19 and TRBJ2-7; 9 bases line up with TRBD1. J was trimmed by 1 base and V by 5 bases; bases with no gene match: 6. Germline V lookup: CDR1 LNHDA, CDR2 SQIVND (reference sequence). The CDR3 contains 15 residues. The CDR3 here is CASSPGQGGSYEQYF. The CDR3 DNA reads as TGTGCCAGTAGTCCGGGACAGGGAGGGTCCTACGAGCAGTACTTC. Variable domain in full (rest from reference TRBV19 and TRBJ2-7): DGGITQSPKYLFRKEGQNVTLSCEQNLNHDAMYWYRQDPGQGLRLIYYSQIVNDFQKGDIAEGYSVSREKKESFPLTVTSAQKNPTAFYLCASSPGQGGSYEQYFGPGTRLTVT.

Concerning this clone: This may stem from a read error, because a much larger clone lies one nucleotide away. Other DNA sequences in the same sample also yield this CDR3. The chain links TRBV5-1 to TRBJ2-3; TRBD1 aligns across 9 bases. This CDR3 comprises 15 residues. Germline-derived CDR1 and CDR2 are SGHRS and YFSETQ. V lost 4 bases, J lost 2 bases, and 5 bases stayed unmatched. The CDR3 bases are TGCGCCAGCAGCCTGGACAGGGGACCCACAGATACGCAGTATTTT. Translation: CASSLDRGPTDTQYF.

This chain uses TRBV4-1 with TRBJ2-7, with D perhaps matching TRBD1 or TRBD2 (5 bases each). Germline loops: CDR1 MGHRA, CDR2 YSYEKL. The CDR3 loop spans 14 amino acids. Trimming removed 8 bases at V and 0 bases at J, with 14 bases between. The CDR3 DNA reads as TGCGCCAGCGGCAGGTTGGGGGACTCCTACGAGCAGTACTTC. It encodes CASGRLGDSYEQYF.

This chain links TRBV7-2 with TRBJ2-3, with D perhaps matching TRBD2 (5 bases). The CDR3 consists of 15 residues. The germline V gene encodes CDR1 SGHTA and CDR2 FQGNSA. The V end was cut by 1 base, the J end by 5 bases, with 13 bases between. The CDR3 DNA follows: TGTGCCAGCAGCTTAGGAGGACTTGGAGGAGATACGCAGTATTTT. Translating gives CASSLGGLGGDTQYF.

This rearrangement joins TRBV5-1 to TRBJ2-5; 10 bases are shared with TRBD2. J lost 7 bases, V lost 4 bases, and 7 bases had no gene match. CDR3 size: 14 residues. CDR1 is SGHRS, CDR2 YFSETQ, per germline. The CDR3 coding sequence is TGCGCCAGCAGCGCTAGCGGGAGCGCTGGGACCCAGTACTTC. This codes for CASSASGSAGTQYF.

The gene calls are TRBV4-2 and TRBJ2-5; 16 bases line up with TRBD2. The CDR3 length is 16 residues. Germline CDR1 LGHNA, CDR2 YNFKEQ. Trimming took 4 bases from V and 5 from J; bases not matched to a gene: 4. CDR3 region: CASSLGLAGGLETQYF. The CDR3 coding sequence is TGTGCCAGCAGCCTGGGACTAGCGGGGGGGCTGGAGACCCAGTACTTC.

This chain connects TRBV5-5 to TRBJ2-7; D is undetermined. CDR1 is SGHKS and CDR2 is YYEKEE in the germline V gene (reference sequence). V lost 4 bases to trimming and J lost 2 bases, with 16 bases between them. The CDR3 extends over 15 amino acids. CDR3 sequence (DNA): TGTGCCAGCAGCCCCTACCCTCAGGCAACCTACGAGCAGTACTTC. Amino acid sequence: CASSPYPQATYEQYF.

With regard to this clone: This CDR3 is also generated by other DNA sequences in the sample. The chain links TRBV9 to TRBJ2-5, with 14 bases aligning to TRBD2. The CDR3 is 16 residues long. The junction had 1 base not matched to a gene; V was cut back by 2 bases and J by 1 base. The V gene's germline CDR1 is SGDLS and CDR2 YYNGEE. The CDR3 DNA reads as TGTGCCAGCAGCGTGGGACTAGCGGGGGCCCAAGAGACCCAGTACTTC. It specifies CASSVGLAGAQETQYF.

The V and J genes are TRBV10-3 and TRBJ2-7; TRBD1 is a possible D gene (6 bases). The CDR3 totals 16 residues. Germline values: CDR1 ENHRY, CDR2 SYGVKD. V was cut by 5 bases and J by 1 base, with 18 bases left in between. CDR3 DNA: TGTGCCATCAGTCAAGGCGCACAGGGAAGTTCCTACGAGCAGTACTTC. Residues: CAISQGAQGSSYEQYF.